What follows describes a single T cell receptor beta chain. As yet, its antigen is unknown. This entry belongs to a study of T cells in Graves' hyperthyroidism and ophthalmopathy. Study information: The blood sample was taken at first diagnosis, before treatment began. Study conclusions and caveats: In the blood, most expanded thyroid clonotypes above 0.001 appeared as well.

J lost 1 base, V lost 3 bases, and 6 bases had no gene match. The CDR3 runs 15 residues. Germline CDR1 SGDLS, CDR2 YYNGEE. Uncontrolled infections, other autoimmune diseases, pregnancy or lactation led to exclusion of patients. TCR beta CDR3 region amplification was performed from RNA transcripts. First-round RT-PCR with HTBI primers amplified the TCR CDR3 region. TCRdb itself ran the multiplex PCR reads through MiXCR, one entry per CDR3 protein. The sample has 400,000 or so distinct CDR3 sequences; roughly 15% are singletons. The TCR sequence derives from a woman aged 25-40 years with Graves' ophthalmopathy. What was sequenced was blood. The chain uses TRBV9 and TRBJ2-7; TRBD1 matches 8 bases. The CDR3, as DNA: TGTGCCAGCAGCGCAGAAGACAGGGGTTCCTACGAGCAGTACTTC. It encodes CASSAEDRGSYEQYF.